This T cell receptor (beta chain) is drawn from a study of breast tumors, draining lymph nodes, adjacent tissues. Axillary draining lymph nodes of breast cancer patients supplied the node samples. Study-level findings and limits: Tumor and nontumor repertoires were significantly more similar in luminal-like than in basal-like breast cancer. The data were judged consistent with most tumor T cells coming from lymph node and expanding in tumor. Tumors had less TCR diversity than lymph nodes, more than nontumor tissue. Data only fit, rather than demonstrated, lymph node origin of most tumor T cells.

TCRdb reprocessed the multiplex PCR reads via MiXCR and lists one record per CDR3 protein. Of 190,000 or so distinct CDR3 sequences in the sample, 30% to 40% were seen once. CDR3 size: 14 residues. Remarks on this clonotype: Its antigen is as yet unknown. A read error may explain this, as a much larger clone is one base away.

The chain carries TRBV12-3 or TRBV12-4 and TRBJ2-7, with 12 positions matching TRBD1. The receptor was derived from a female donor with breast cancer. Some clones in this sample may be carry-over from other donors' samples. The sequenced sample was axillary lymph node tissue. CDR3: CTSTWGQGAHEQYF. The CDR3 nucleotides are TGTACCAGCACCTGGGGACAGGGGGCCCATGAGCAGTACTTC.